The clone carrying this TCR beta chain was counted only a few times. The CDR3 runs to 14 residues. Germline assignment: CDR1 KGHSH and CDR2 LQKENI. V was cut by 3 bases and J by 3 bases, with 12 bases left in between. The source of the sample is a study of T cells in localized non-small cell lung cancer. Clones were sequenced by immunoSEQ multiplex PCR, and TCRdb holds only the in-frame ones, with some missing. The sample has about 27,000 clones; around 85% are singletons. The chain is built from TRBV18 and TRBJ2-7, with D unclear. The source material was peripheral blood, sampled before any cancer treatment. The origin of this receptor is a female donor of 60 years or more with stage II squamous cell lung carcinoma. The CDR3 reads CASSPGVGNYEQYF. In DNA, the CDR3 is TGTGCCAGCTCACCCGGAGTTGGCAACTACGAGCAGTACTTC.